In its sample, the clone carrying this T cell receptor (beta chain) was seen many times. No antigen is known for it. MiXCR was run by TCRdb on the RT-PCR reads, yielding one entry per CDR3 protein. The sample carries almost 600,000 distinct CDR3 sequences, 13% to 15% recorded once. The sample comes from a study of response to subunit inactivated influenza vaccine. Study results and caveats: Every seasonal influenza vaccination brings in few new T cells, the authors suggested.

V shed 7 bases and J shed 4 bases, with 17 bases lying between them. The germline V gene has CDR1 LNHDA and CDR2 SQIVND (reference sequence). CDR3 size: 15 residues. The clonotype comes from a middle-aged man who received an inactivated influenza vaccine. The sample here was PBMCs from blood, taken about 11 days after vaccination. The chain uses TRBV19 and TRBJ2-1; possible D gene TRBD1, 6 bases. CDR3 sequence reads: CASTEGVWEYNEQFF. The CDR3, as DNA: TGTGCCAGTACCGAGGGGGTGTGGGAGTACAATGAGCAGTTCTTC.